This T cell receptor beta chain was obtained from a study of T cell repertoires in cytomegalovirus infection. Study-wide results and limits: The cumulative frequency of public TCR beta families distinguished individuals who carried CMV together with the relevant HLA. HLA-C-restricted CMV clonotypes gave the most frequent clonotype in two of eight donors.

The CDR3 has 13 amino acids. Trimming took 5 bases from V and 3 from J, leaving 10 bases between them. The V gene's germline CDR1 is MNHEY and CDR2 SVGEGT. MiXCR, run by TCRdb on the reads, gives a single entry per CDR3 protein. The repertoire includes approximately 260,000 distinct CDR3 sequences, approximately 22% of them detected once, and under 25% sits in the top ten. About this clonotype itself: What it recognizes is unknown.

The clonotype comes from a human donor in good health (CMV status not recorded). Some clones in this sample may be carry-over from other donors' samples. The V gene is TRBV6-2 or TRBV6-3, the J gene TRBJ2-5; TRBD1 is a possible D gene (5 bases). Sequenced material: cultured PBMCs, taken from culture after CMV antigen stimulation. The CDR3: CASSKGPKETQYF. CDR3 DNA sequence: TGTGCCAGCAGTAAGGGGCCAAAAGAGACCCAGTACTTC.